The 16 T cell receptor beta chains reported below all come from one sample, sequenced in a study of immune evolution from preneoplasia to lung adenocarcinoma. Profiling relied on immunoSEQ multiplex PCR, and the TCRdb table lists in-frame clones only, not all of them. The sample has fewer than 9,500 clones; about 79% are singletons. What was sequenced was FFPE invasive lung adenocarcinoma tissue. The receptors here all came from a person aged 50 or older with lung adenocarcinoma.

J is TRBJ1-3 and V is TRBV7-6; possible D gene TRBD1, 6 bases. The CDR3 is 17 residues long. V was shortened by 1 base and J by 3 bases, with 16 bases between the two germline ends. The germline V gene has CDR1 SGHVS and CDR2 FNYEAQ. DNA of the CDR3: TGTGCCAGCAGCTTAGGAGGGGCAGGGGCGGTTGGAAACACCATATATTTT. Translation: CASSLGGAGAVGNTIYF.

The chain couples TRBV21-1 to TRBJ1-2; the table calls TRBD1, which could not be checked here. TRBV21-1 is a listed pseudogene. This CDR3 is built from 16 residues. The CDR3 DNA follows: TGTGCCAGCAGCAATCCGGGACAGGGGGCTAACTATGGCTACACCTTC. It codes for CASSNPGQGANYGYTF.

The genes are TRBV11-2 and TRBJ2-1; 10 positions match TRBD2. The CDR3 contains 15 residues. Looked up from germline, CDR1 is SGHAT and CDR2 is FQNNGV. The V and J ends lost 7 bases and 10 bases, in that order; junction bases with no gene match: 13. The CDR3 loop reads CASTSLGLAGDEQFF. The CDR3 region has the DNA TGTGCCAGCACCTCTCTGGGGCTAGCGGGAGACGAGCAGTTCTTC.

The V call is TRBV30, the J call TRBJ2-6, with D unclear. The germline V and J ends were trimmed by 3 bases and 3 bases, with 12 bases remaining between them. The CDR3 extends over 15 amino acids. Per the germline V gene, CDR1 is GTSNPN and CDR2 is SVGIG (reference sequence). CDR3 coding DNA: TGTGCCTGGAGGAACCTAGGAGTTGGGGCCAACGTCCTGACTTTC. Protein sequence: CAWRNLGVGANVLTF. Full variable domain (remainder filled in from reference TRBV30 and TRBJ2-6): SQTIHQWPATLVQPVGSPLSLECTVEGTSNPNLYWYRQAAGRGLQLLFYSVGIGQISSEVPQNLSASRPQDRQFILSSKKLLLSDSGFYLCAWRNLGVGANVLTFGAGSRLTVL.

In its sample, this clone was seen a few times. The chain uses TRBV5-1 and TRBJ2-7; possible D gene TRBD1, 6 bases. The germline V and J ends were trimmed by 4 bases and 2 bases, with 28 bases remaining between them. Germline V CDR1 and CDR2: SGHRS, YFSETQ. This CDR3 has 19 residues. The CDR3 reads CASSPHEPIDRDKTYEQYF. Written as DNA, the CDR3 is TGCGCCAGCAGCCCACATGAGCCAATTGACCGGGACAAAACCTACGAGCAGTACTTC.

This sequence joins TRBV4-1 and TRBJ2-1; D gene ambiguous. Per germline, CDR1 MGHRA and CDR2 YSYEKL. The CDR3 is 18 residues long. The germline V and J ends were trimmed by 0 bases and 0 bases, with 15 bases remaining between them. The CDR3: CASSQEPARSSSYNEQFF. CDR3 DNA: TGCGCCAGCAGCCAAGAGCCCGCGCGGTCGAGCTCCTACAATGAGCAGTTCTTC.

The rearrangement uses TRBV9 and TRBJ2-1; 8 bases line up with TRBD2. The germline V gene encodes CDR1 SGDLS and CDR2 YYNGEE. The V and J ends lost 5 bases and 3 bases, in that order; junction bases with no gene match: 7. This CDR3 has 15 amino acids. CDR3 in amino acids: CASRAGLADYNEQFF. DNA for the CDR3: TGTGCCAGCAGGGCCGGACTAGCAGACTACAATGAGCAGTTCTTC. The full variable domain, its missing parts supplied by reference TRBV9 and TRBJ2-1, is DSGVTQTPKHLITATGQRVTLRCSPRSGDLSVYWYQQSLDQGLQFLIQYYNGEERAKGNILERFSAQQFPDLHSELNLSSLELGDSALYFCASRAGLADYNEQFFGPGTRLTVL.

This chain uses TRBV10-2 with TRBJ2-5; D not certain. The CDR3 length is 12 residues. Germline assignment: CDR1 WSHSY and CDR2 SAAADI. The V gene lost 0 bases and the J gene lost 3 bases, with 2 bases spanning the gap. CDR3 nucleotide sequence: TGCGCCAGCAGTGAGTCGAAAGAGACCCAGTACTTC. It translates to CASSESKETQYF.

The table lists this clone with a few counts. V and J are TRBV28 and TRBJ2-1; tentatively, D is TRBD1 (5 bases). Germline assignment: CDR1 MDHEN and CDR2 SYDVKM. Deletions cut 2 bases from V and 13 bases from J, with 18 bases between. CDR3 size: 14 residues. The CDR3: CASSLRVDTLKQFF. CDR3 in DNA: TGTGCCAGCAGTTTAAGGGTGGACACTCTGAAACAGTTCTTC.

This chain connects TRBV11-2 to TRBJ2-7, with 7 bases aligning to TRBD2. The CDR3 is 15 residues long. Germline V gene data show CDR1 as SGHAT and CDR2 as FQNNGV. V gave up 5 bases and J gave up 8 bases; unmatched junction bases: 15. In DNA form, the CDR3 reads TGTGCCAGCAGCCCCAAGGGACTACCCCTAGGAAAGCAGTACTTC. Amino acid sequence: CASSPKGLPLGKQYF.

In nucleotides, the CDR3 is TGTGCCAGTAGTATAATCGGACAGGGTAGCGGGGAGCTGTTTTTT. This translates into CASSIIGQGSGELFF. V is TRBV19 and J is TRBJ2-2, with 8 bases aligning to TRBD1. Germline V gene sequence: CDR1 LNHDA, CDR2 SQIVND (reference sequence). The CDR3 sequence is 15 residues long. Trimming took 2 bases from V and 7 from J; bases not matched to a gene: 6. Looking up the rest from reference TRBV19 and TRBJ2-2 gives the full variable domain: DGGITQSPKYLFRKEGQNVTLSCEQNLNHDAMYWYRQDPGQGLRLIYYSQIVNDFQKGDIAEGYSVSREKKESFPLTVTSAQKNPTAFYLCASSIIGQGSGELFFGEGSRLTVL.

The chain is built from TRBV6-6 and TRBJ2-7, with 7 bases lining up with TRBD2. Germline lookup yields CDR1 MNHNY and CDR2 SVGAGI (reference sequence). This CDR3 region has 15 residues. V dropped 1 base and J dropped 3; count of bases not matched to a gene: 6. CDR3 loop: CASSYFLAEIYEQYF. CDR3 nucleotide sequence: TGTGCCAGCAGTTACTTTCTAGCGGAGATCTACGAGCAGTACTTC.

This clone showed up just a few times. The CDR3 bases are TGTGCCAGCAGTCCTAGCTCCTACGAGCAGTACTTC. Translating it yields CASSPSSYEQYF. This chain links TRBV27 with TRBJ2-7; D is undetermined. This CDR3 is built from 12 residues. V was cut by 5 bases and J by 0 bases, with 5 bases left in between. Germline CDR1 MNHEY, CDR2 SMNVEV (reference sequence).

The CDR3 is CASTLRGLGPYEQYF. The CDR3 DNA is TGTGCCAGCACCCTCCGGGGCCTAGGACCCTACGAGCAGTACTTC. The rearrangement joins TRBV6-1 to TRBJ2-7, with D perhaps assigned TRBD1 or TRBD2 (5 bases each). The ends were cut back, 7 bases at V and 2 bases at J, with 18 bases in the middle. CDR3 length equals 15 residues. Per germline, CDR1 MNHNS and CDR2 SASEGT.

This chain uses TRBV7-6 with TRBJ2-7, with 10 bases identical to TRBD2. CDR1 and CDR2 (germline): SGHVS, FNYEAQ. The trim removed 0 bases at V and 5 bases at J, leaving 7 bases unmatched. The CDR3 covers 16 residues. The CDR3 nucleotides read TGTGCCAGCAGCTTAGCACTAGCGGGGCCGGCTGACGAGCAGTACTTC. This encodes CASSLALAGPADEQYF.

As concerns this clone: This specimen includes other DNA sequences encoding the same CDR3. This chain uses TRBV4-2 with TRBJ2-7; TRBD1 agrees at 7 bases. The CDR3 covers 14 residues. Germline loops: CDR1 LGHNA, CDR2 YNFKEQ. V gave up 3 bases and J gave up 4 bases; unmatched junction bases: 6. The CDR3 DNA sequence: TGTGCCAGCAGCCAGGGACAGCAATTATACGAGCAGTACTTC. Protein sequence: CASSQGQQLYEQYF.